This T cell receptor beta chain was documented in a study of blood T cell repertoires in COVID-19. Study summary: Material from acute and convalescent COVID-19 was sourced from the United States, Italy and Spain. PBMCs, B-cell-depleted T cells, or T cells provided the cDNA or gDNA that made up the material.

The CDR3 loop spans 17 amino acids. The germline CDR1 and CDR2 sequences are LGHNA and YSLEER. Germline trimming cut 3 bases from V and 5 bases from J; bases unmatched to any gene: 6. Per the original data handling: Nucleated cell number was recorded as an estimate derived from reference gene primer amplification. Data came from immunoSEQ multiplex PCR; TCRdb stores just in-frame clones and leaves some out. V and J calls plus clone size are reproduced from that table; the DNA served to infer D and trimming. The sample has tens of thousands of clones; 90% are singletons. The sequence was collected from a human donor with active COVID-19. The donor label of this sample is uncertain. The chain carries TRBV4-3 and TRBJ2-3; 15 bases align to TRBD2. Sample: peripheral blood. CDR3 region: CASSQVAGLAGGDTQYF. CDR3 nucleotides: TGCGCCAGCAGCCAGGTCGCGGGACTAGCGGGGGGAGATACGCAGTATTTT.